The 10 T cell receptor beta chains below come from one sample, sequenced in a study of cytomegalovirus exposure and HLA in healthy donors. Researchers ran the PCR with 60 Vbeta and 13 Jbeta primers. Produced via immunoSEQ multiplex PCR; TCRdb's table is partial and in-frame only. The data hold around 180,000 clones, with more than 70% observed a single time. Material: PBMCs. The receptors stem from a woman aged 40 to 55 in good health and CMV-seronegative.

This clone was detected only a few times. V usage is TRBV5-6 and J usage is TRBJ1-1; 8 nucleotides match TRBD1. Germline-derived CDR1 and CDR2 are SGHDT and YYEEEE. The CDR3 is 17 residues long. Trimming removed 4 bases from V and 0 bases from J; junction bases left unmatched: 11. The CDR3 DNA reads TGTGCCAGCAGCCTTACCGGACAGGGAATCGTGAACACTGAAGCTTTCTTT. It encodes CASSLTGQGIVNTEAFF.

This chain's CDR3 is CASSHSGRAADTQYF. Here the CDR3 DNA reads TGTGCCAGCAGTCATAGCGGGAGGGCCGCAGATACGCAGTATTTT. V usage is TRBV28 and J usage is TRBJ2-3; TRBD2 matches at 11 bases. The V gene end was trimmed by 5 bases and the J gene end by 4 bases; junction bases not matched to a gene: 5. CDR3 size: 15 residues. Germline loops: CDR1 MDHEN, CDR2 SYDVKM.

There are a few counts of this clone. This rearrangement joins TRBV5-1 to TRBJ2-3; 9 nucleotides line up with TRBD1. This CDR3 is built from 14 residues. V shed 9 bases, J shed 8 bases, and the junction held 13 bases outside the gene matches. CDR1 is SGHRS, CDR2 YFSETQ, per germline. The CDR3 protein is CATAPTGGEGTQYF. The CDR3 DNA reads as TGCGCCACCGCCCCGACAGGGGGTGAGGGTACGCAGTATTTT.

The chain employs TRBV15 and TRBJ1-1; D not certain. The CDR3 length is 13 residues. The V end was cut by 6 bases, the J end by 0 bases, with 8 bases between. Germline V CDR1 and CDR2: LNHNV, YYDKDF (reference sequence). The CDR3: CATSHYMNTEAFF. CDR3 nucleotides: TGTGCCACCAGTCACTATATGAACACTGAAGCTTTCTTT.

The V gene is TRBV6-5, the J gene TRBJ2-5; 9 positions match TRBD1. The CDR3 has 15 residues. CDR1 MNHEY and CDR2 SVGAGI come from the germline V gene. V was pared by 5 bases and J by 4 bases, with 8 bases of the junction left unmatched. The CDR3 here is CASSGLRTGAETQYF. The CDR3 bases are TGTGCCAGCAGTGGTCTTCGGACAGGGGCAGAGACCCAGTACTTC.

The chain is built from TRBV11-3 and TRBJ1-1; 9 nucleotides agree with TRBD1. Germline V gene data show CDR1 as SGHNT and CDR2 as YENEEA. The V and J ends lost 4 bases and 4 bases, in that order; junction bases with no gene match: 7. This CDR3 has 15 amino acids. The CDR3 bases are TGTGCCAGCAGCTCCGGGACAGGGTGGGTCACTGAAGCTTTCTTT. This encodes CASSSGTGWVTEAFF.

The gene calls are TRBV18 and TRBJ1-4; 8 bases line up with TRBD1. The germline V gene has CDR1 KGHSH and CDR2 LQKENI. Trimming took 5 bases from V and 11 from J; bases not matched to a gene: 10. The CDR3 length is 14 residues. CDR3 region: CASSARDRKAKLFF. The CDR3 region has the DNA TGTGCCAGCTCAGCTCGGGACAGGAAGGCCAAACTGTTTTTT.

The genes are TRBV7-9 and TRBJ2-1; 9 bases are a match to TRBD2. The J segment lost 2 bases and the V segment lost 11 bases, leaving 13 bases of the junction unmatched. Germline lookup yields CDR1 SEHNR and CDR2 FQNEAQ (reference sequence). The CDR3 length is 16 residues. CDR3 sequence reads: CALVGSGRFTYNEQFF. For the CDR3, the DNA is TGTGCCCTCGTCGGGAGCGGGAGGTTCACCTACAATGAGCAGTTCTTC.

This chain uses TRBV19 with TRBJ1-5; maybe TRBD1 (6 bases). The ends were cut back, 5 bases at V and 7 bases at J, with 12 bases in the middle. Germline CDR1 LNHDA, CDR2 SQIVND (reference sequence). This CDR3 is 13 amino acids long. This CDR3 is CASSQGRAQPQHF. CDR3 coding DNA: TGTGCCAGTAGTCAGGGGAGGGCGCAGCCCCAGCATTTT. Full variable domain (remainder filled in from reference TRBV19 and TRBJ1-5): DGGITQSPKYLFRKEGQNVTLSCEQNLNHDAMYWYRQDPGQGLRLIYYSQIVNDFQKGDIAEGYSVSREKKESFPLTVTSAQKNPTAFYLCASSQGRAQPQHFGDGTRLSIL.

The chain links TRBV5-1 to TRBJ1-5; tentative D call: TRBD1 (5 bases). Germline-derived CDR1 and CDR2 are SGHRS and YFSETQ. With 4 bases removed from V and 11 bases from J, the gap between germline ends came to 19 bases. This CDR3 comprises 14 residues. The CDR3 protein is CASSPGTPDQAQHF. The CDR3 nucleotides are TGCGCCAGCAGCCCGGGGACTCCCGACCAGGCCCAGCATTTT.